This TCR beta chain was identified in a study of blood T cell repertoires in COVID-19. Background on the study: Collection of acute and convalescent COVID-19 samples took place in the United States, Italy and Spain. PBMCs, B-cell-depleted T cells, or T cells were the source of the cDNA or gDNA that made up the material.

Original processing notes: Amplification of reference gene primers provided the estimated nucleated cell counts. Sequencing was performed with immunoSEQ multiplex PCR; in TCRdb, only in-frame clones are kept and a portion is missing. From that table come the V and J calls and clone size; the DNA was used to work out D and trimming. Seen here are just under 150,000 clones, around 86% observed once, and the top ten hold around 40%. Looked up from germline, CDR1 is SGHRS and CDR2 is YFSETQ. This CDR3 is 14 amino acids long. The V and J ends lost 0 bases and 4 bases respectively, with 10 bases between them.

V usage is TRBV5-1 and J usage is TRBJ2-5; D is ambiguous. The sequence derives from a man between 50 and 59 years old who had recovered from COVID-19. The sample comprised peripheral blood. Written as DNA, the CDR3 is TGCGCCAGCAGCTTGGGCCTAGTCGGAGAGACCCAGTACTTC. It yields the protein CASSLGLVGETQYF.